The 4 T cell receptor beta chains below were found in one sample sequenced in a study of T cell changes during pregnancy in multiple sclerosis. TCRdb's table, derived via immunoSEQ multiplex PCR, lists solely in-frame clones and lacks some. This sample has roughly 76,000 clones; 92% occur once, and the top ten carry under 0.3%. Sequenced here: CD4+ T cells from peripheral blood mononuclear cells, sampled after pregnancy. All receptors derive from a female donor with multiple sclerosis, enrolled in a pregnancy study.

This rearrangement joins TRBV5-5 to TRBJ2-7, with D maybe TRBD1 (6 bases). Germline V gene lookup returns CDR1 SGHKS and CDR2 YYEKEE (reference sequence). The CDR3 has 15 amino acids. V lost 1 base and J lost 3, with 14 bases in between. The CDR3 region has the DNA TGTGCCAGCAGCTTGACCCAGGGACATGGCTACGAGCAGTACTTC. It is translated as CASSLTQGHGYEQYF.

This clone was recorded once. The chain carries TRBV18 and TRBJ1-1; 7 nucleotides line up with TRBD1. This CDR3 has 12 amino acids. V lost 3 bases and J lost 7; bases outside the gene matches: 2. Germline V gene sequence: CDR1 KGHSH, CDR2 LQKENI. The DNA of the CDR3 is TGTGCCAGCTCACCGACAGGGAGTGAAGCTTTCTTT. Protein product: CASSPTGSEAFF.

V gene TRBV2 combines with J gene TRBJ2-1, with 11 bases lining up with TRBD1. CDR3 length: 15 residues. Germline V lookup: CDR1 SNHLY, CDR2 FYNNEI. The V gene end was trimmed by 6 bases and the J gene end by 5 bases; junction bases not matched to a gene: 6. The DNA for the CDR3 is TGTGCCAGCAGGAGGGGACAGGGGGGTAACAATGAGCAGTTCTTC. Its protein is CASRRGQGGNNEQFF.

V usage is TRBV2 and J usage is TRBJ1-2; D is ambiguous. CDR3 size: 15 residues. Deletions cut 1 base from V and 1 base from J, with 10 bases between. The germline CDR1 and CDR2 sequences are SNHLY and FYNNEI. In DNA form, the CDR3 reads TGTGCCAGCAGTGAAGACGTAGCGTTTAACTATGGCTACACCTTC. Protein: CASSEDVAFNYGYTF. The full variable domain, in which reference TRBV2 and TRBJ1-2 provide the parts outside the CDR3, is EPEVTQTPSHQVTQMGQEVILRCVPISNHLYFYWYRQILGQKVEFLVSFYNNEISEKSEIFDDQFSVERPDGSNFTLKIRSTKLEDSAMYFCASSEDVAFNYGYTFGSGTRLTVV.